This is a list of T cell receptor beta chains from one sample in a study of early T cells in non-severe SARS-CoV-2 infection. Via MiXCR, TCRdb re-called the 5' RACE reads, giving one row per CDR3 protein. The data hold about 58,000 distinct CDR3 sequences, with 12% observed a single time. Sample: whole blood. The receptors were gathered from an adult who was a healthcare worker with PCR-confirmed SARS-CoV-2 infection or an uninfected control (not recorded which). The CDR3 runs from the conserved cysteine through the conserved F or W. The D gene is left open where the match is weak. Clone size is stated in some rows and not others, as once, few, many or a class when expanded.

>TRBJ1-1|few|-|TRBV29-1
TGCAGCGTTCTTCCGGGACCTCAGACCGGGGAAGCTTTCTTT
CSVLPGPQTGEAFF
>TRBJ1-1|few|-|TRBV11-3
TGTGCCAGCAGCGGCCCAATGAACACTGAAGCTTTCTTT
CASSGPMNTEAFF
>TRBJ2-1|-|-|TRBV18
TGTGCCAGCTCACCACAATCGCCGAGCTCCTACAATGAGCAGTTCTTC
CASSPQSPSSYNEQFF
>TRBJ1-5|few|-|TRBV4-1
TGCGCCAGCAGCCTGGGAAAGGGGCAGCCCCAGCATTTT
CASSLGKGQPQHF
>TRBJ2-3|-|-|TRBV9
TGTGCCGTCGGGAAGGACACAGATACGCAGTATTTT
CAVGKDTDTQYF
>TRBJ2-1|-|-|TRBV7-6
TGTGCCAGCAGCTTAGGGGCTAGAGCGTACAATGAGCAGTTCTTC
CASSLGARAYNEQFF
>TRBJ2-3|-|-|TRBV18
TGTGCCAGCTCACCAGGGGAGGCGGATACGCAGTATTTT
CASSPGEADTQYF
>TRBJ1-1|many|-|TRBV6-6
TGTGCCAGCACCACGGGGGTGGGCCCTGAAGCTTTCTTT
CASTTGVGPEAFF
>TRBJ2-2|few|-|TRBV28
TGTGCCAGCAACGACAGACGCACCGGGGAGCTGTTTTTT
CASNDRRTGELFF
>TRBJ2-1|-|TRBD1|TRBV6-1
TGTGCCAGCAGTGAAGCGGTCATTGAGACAGGGACCAATGAGCAGTTCTTC
CASSEAVIETGTNEQFF
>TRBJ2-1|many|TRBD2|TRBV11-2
TGTGCCAGCAGCTCGATCGAATCCGGACTAGCGTTCTACAATGAGCAGTTCTTC
CASSSIESGLAFYNEQFF
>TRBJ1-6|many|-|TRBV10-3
TGTGCCACCCAGTCCGGGAGCTCCTATAATTCACCCCTCCACTTT
CATQSGSSYNSPLHF
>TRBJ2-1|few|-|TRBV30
TGTGCCTGGAGTGTTGGCAGAAGCTACAATGAGCAGTTCTTC
CAWSVGRSYNEQFF
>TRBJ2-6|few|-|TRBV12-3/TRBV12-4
TGTGCCAGCAGTTTAGTGCGAGGGGCCAACGTCCTGACTTTC
CASSLVRGANVLTF
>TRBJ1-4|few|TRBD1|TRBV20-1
TGCAGTGCTAGCGCAGAGACAGGGAAGGGTGAAAAACTGTTTTTT
CSASAETGKGEKLFF
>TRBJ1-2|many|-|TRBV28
TGTGCCAGCAGTTCCCGGTCCTATGTCAGCTACACCTTC
CASSSRSYVSYTF
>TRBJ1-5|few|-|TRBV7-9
TGTGCCAGCAGCTTAGCTGAAAGGGGAAGCAATCAGCCCCAGCATTTT
CASSLAERGSNQPQHF
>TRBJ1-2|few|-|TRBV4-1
TGCGCCAGCAGCCAAGATCCGGGGTCCGGCTACACCTTC
CASSQDPGSGYTF
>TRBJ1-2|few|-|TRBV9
TGTGCCAGCAGCGTGCCGGGGGACCCGGAGGGGCATGGCTACACCTTC
CASSVPGDPEGHGYTF
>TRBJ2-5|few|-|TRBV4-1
TGCGCCAGCAGCCAAGATAAAGGGGGTGGGGAGACCCAGTACTTC
CASSQDKGGGETQYF
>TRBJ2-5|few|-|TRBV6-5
TGTGCCAGCAGTTACTCGATGGGCGCGGGGGAGACCCAGTACTTC
CASSYSMGAGETQYF
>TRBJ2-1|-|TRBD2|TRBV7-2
TGTGCCAGCAGCGCCCCCGGGACTAGCGTATACAATGAGCAGTTCTTC
CASSAPGTSVYNEQFF
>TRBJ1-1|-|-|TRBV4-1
TGCGCCAGCAGCCCAATAGGGTTTAGGGAGAACACTGAAGCTTTCTTT
CASSPIGFRENTEAFF
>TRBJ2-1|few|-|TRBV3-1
TGTGCCAGCAGCCAGTTCATAGGCAATGAGCAGTTCTTC
CASSQFIGNEQFF
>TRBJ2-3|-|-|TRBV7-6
TGTGCCAGCAGCTTACAGGAATACACAGATACGCAGTATTTT
CASSLQEYTDTQYF
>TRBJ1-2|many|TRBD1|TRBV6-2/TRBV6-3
TGTGCCATACAGGGGGCTAACTATGGCTACACCTTC
CAIQGANYGYTF
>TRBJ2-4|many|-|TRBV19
TGTGCCAGTAGTTCGCCAGCCAAAAACATTCAGTACTTC
CASSSPAKNIQYF
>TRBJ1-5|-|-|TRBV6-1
TGTGCCAGCAGTGAAGCGCCTCTTGAGGAGCCCCAGCATTTT
CASSEAPLEEPQHF
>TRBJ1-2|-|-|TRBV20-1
TGCAGTGCTAGAGTACAGGCTACTAACTATGGCTACACCTTC
CSARVQATNYGYTF
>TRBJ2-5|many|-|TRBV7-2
TGTGCCAGCAGCTTAGCCCGGACCGTCCAAGAGACCCAGTACTTC
CASSLARTVQETQYF
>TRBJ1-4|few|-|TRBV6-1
TGTGCCAGCAGTGAGTCCGTTGGGGCTAATGAAAAACTGTTTTTT
CASSESVGANEKLFF
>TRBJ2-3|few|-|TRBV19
TGTGCCAGTAGTCCCCGGGTAGCGGCTAGCACAGATACGCAGTATTTT
CASSPRVAASTDTQYF
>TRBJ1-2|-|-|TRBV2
TGTGCCAGCAGTAGATCCTACAGGGAAGGCTACACCTTC
CASSRSYREGYTF
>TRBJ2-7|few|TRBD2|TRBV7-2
TGTGCCACCTTAATAGCGGGAGGGCCCCACGAGCAGTACTTC
CATLIAGGPHEQYF
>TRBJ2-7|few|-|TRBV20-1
TGCAGTGCTTCCTCCAGGCTGACCTACGAGCAGTACTTC
CSASSRLTYEQYF
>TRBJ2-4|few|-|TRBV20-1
TGCAGTGCTAGAGATGGGGGACAACTAAACATTCAGTACTTC
CSARDGGQLNIQYF